The next 8 T cell receptor beta chains were all read from a single sample in a study of OX40 agonist ivuxolimab in advanced cancers. Assay used: immunoSEQ multiplex PCR; TCRdb lists only in-frame clones, some missing. Among about 110,000 clones listed, roughly 90% were seen once. The material was CD4+ or CD8+ T cells sorted from blood, obtained in a trial of the OX40 agonist ivuxolimab. The receptors here all came from an adult with an advanced solid tumor such as melanoma, head and neck, liver or kidney cancer.

This chain uses TRBV7-3 with TRBJ2-5, with 11 bases that match TRBD2. V lost 3 bases, J lost 5 bases, and 5 bases stayed unmatched. The CDR3 is 15 residues long. The germline V gene encodes CDR1 SGHTA and CDR2 FQGTGA. Here the CDR3 DNA reads TGTGCCAGCAGCTTGGATAGGACTAGCGGGGAGACCCAGTACTTC. Protein sequence: CASSLDRTSGETQYF.

The chain joins TRBV4-3 to TRBJ2-5, with D possibly matching TRBD1 (6 bases). V gave up 0 bases and J gave up 5 bases, with 10 bases separating them. The CDR3 covers 14 residues. Germline V CDR1 and CDR2: LGHNA, YSLEER. CDR3 in DNA: TGCGCCAGCAGCCAAGAAAACAGGGAGGAGACCCAGTACTTC. Translating gives CASSQENREETQYF.

This rearrangement joins TRBV4-3 to TRBJ1-2, with D unclear. Germline-derived CDR1 and CDR2 are LGHNA and YSLEER. Trimming removed 0 bases from V and 0 bases from J, with 11 bases in between. This CDR3 is 16 amino acids long. The CDR3 DNA is TGCGCCAGCAGCCAAGAGGGATGGGTCTCTAACTATGGCTACACCTTC. It codes for CASSQEGWVSNYGYTF.

The chain carries TRBV30 and TRBJ2-1; 9 bases map to TRBD2. Germline V lookup: CDR1 GTSNPN, CDR2 SVGIG (reference sequence). J gave up 4 bases and V 0 bases, and 4 bases lay outside the gene matches. This CDR3 spans 15 amino acids. CDR3 residues: CAWSVPSGKYNEQFF. Here the CDR3 DNA reads TGTGCCTGGAGTGTGCCTAGCGGGAAATACAATGAGCAGTTCTTC.

The chain links TRBV6-1 to TRBJ2-5, with D tentatively TRBD2 (5 bases). The CDR3 covers 14 residues. Deletions cut 2 bases from V and 5 bases from J, with 12 bases between. Germline CDR1 is MNHNS and CDR2 is SASEGT. The CDR3 sequence is CASSERGGWETQYF. The CDR3 DNA sequence: TGTGCCAGCAGTGAACGGGGTGGGTGGGAGACCCAGTACTTC.

This clone was detected once. The chain is built from TRBV5-1 and TRBJ1-6, with D possibly matching TRBD1 (5 bases). CDR1 is SGHRS and CDR2 is YFSETQ in the germline V gene. The V gene lost 0 bases and the J gene lost 6 bases, with 10 bases spanning the gap. CDR3 length: 15 amino acids. CDR3 nucleotides: TGCGCCAGCAGCTTGGTTGGGGGGGGTAATTCACCCCTCCACTTT. Translation gives CASSLVGGGNSPLHF.

This chain uses TRBV12-5 with TRBJ2-7; D may be TRBD2 (5 bases). There are 13 residues in the CDR3. The germline CDR1 and CDR2 sequences are LGHNT and FRNRAP. V lost 2 bases, J lost 7 bases, and 12 bases lay in between. CDR3 residues: CASGLSGMGEQYF. Here the CDR3 DNA reads TGTGCTAGTGGTTTGAGCGGAATGGGGGAGCAGTACTTC.

The rearrangement uses TRBV19 and TRBJ2-1; D call uncertain. Trimming stripped 5 bases from V and 5 bases from J, with 7 bases between. The CDR3 has 12 residues. In germline, CDR1 is LNHDA, CDR2 SQIVND (reference sequence). The CDR3 here is CASSVSNNEQFF. CDR3 bases: TGTGCCAGTAGTGTCAGCAACAATGAGCAGTTCTTC.